A single sample is the source of the 17 T cell receptor beta chains below, sequenced in a study of T cells in Graves' hyperthyroidism and ophthalmopathy. The source material, RNA transcripts, was used to amplify TCR beta CDR3 regions. When the TCR CDR3 underwent first-round RT-PCR, the HTBI primer set was used. MiXCR, applied by TCRdb to the multiplex PCR reads, yields one record per CDR3 protein. The sample records about half a million distinct CDR3 sequences, about 20% being singletons. The specimen sequenced was blood. These receptors all come from a man aged 40-55 years with Graves' ophthalmopathy.

This clonotype was detected many times. Compared with germline, one end of the junction differs, possibly owing to a read error. The rearrangement uses TRBV5-1 and TRBJ2-1, with 9 bases aligning to TRBD1. CDR1 and CDR2 from the germline V gene are SGHRS and YFSETQ. This CDR3 spans 16 amino acids. The chain's CDR3 is CASSLGTGSSYNEQFF. The CDR3 DNA is TGTGCCAGCAGCTTAGGGACAGGGAGCTCCTACAATGAGCAGTTCTTC.

Ten or more counts support this clonotype. The chain recombines TRBV28 with TRBJ2-7; 13 nucleotides agree with TRBD2. J lost 3 bases, V lost 6 bases, and 5 bases had no gene match. Germline V gene data show CDR1 as MDHEN and CDR2 as SYDVKM. This CDR3 spans 15 amino acids. CDR3 DNA: TGTGCCAGCAGCGGGACTAGCGGGGAGAACTACGAGCAGTACTTC. Its translation: CASSGTSGENYEQYF.

Only a few counts were recorded for this clonotype. This chain links TRBV5-1 with TRBJ1-6, with D maybe TRBD1 (6 bases). Trimming removed 5 bases from V and 10 bases from J, with 10 bases in between. The CDR3 extends over 12 amino acids. Germline V lookup: CDR1 SGHRS, CDR2 YFSETQ. CDR3 DNA sequence: TGCGCCAGCAGGAGGGGGGACTCACCCCTCCACTTT. This sequence encodes CASRRGDSPLHF.

This clonotype was counted ten times or more. This chain uses TRBV12-3 or TRBV12-4 with TRBJ1-1; a possible D gene is TRBD1 (5 bases). This CDR3 spans 13 amino acids. With 6 bases removed from V and 0 bases from J, the gap between germline ends came to 8 bases. The chain's CDR3 is CASRRQLNTEAFF. Written as DNA, the CDR3 is TGTGCCAGCAGACGACAGTTGAACACTGAAGCTTTCTTT.

The rearrangement joins TRBV20-1 to TRBJ2-1; TRBD2 aligns across 7 bases. CDR3 length: 15 residues. Losses at the gene ends were 6 bases for V and 5 bases for J; bases not matched to a gene: 13. Germline lookup yields CDR1 DFQATT and CDR2 SNEGSKA (reference sequence). DNA for the CDR3: TGCAGTGCACCGGAGAGGACTAGGACGAACAATGAGCAGTTCTTC. Amino acid sequence: CSAPERTRTNNEQFF.

Many counts were recorded for this clonotype. The chain links TRBV27 to TRBJ2-7; D remains unclear. Trimming took 6 bases from V and 3 from J, leaving 12 bases between them. Per the germline V gene, CDR1 is MNHEY and CDR2 is SMNVEV (reference sequence). The CDR3 is 13 amino acids. This CDR3 reads CASRPGPIYEQYF. The CDR3 nucleotides read TGTGCCAGCAGGCCTGGACCCATCTACGAGCAGTACTTC.

There are many counts of this clonotype. The chain has TRBV20-1 and TRBJ2-6, with D unresolved. Trimming removed 6 bases from V and 1 base from J, with 10 bases in between. This CDR3 comprises 14 residues. The germline gives CDR1 DFQATT, CDR2 SNEGSKA (reference sequence). The CDR3 is CSAWSTSGANVLTF. The DNA for the CDR3 is TGCAGTGCCTGGAGTACGTCTGGGGCCAACGTCCTGACTTTC.

Ten or more counts support this clonotype. This sequence joins TRBV18 and TRBJ2-2; 7 nucleotides match TRBD1. CDR3 length: 16 residues. The germline V gene has CDR1 KGHSH and CDR2 LQKENI. With V trimmed by 3 bases and J by 1 base, 5 bases remained unmatched. The CDR3 here is CASSPSQGRNTGELFF. The DNA for the CDR3 is TGTGCCAGCTCACCGTCACAGGGGCGGAACACCGGGGAGCTGTTTTTT.

The chain couples TRBV10-3 to TRBJ1-1; 9 bases agree with TRBD1. V shed 5 bases, J shed 4 bases, and the junction held 5 bases outside the gene matches. CDR3 size: 14 residues. Germline assignment: CDR1 ENHRY and CDR2 SYGVKD. The CDR3 DNA sequence: TGTGCCATCAGTTCGGACAGGGGCGTCACTGAAGCTTTCTTT. This translates into CAISSDRGVTEAFF.

This chain connects TRBV2 to TRBJ2-1; 12 nucleotides agree with TRBD2. The CDR3 is 18 amino acids. With V trimmed by 3 bases and J by 5 bases, 11 bases remained unmatched. Germline V lookup: CDR1 SNHLY, CDR2 FYNNEI. The CDR3 nucleotides read TGTGCCAGCAGTGAGACATCTCTAGGACTAGCGGGAAACAATGAGCAGTTCTTC. Protein sequence: CASSETSLGLAGNNEQFF.

This clonotype was picked up a small number of times. The chain has TRBV11-2 and TRBJ1-3, with TRBD1 as a possible D gene (5 bases). There are 19 residues in the CDR3. Germline CDR1 is SGHAT and CDR2 is FQNNGV. The V end lost 3 bases, the J end lost 0 bases, and 21 bases lay between the germline ends. CDR3 DNA sequence: TGTGCCAGCAGCTTGTCCCTGGGACTCTATCTGAGCTCTGGAAACACCATATATTTT. Encoded protein: CASSLSLGLYLSSGNTIYF.

This clonotype was recorded many times. The rearrangement uses TRBV7-2 and TRBJ2-7; 13 nucleotides match TRBD2. The CDR3 is 19 residues long. Germline V gene lookup returns CDR1 SGHTA and CDR2 FQGNSA. The trim removed 1 base at V and 3 bases at J, leaving 12 bases unmatched. The CDR3 sequence: CASSLGVTSGRARGYEQYF. The DNA for the CDR3 is TGTGCCAGCAGCTTAGGGGTTACTAGCGGGAGGGCCAGGGGCTACGAGCAGTACTTC.

In its sample, this clonotype was seen many times. This chain connects TRBV30 to TRBJ1-2, with TRBD1 as a possible D gene (5 bases). CDR1 and CDR2 (germline): GTSNPN, SVGIG (reference sequence). The V end lost 1 base, the J end lost 8 bases, and 5 bases lay between the germline ends. This CDR3 spans 10 amino acids. The CDR3 DNA follows: TGTGCCTGGAGTGGGGGGGGCTACACCTTC. This gives the protein CAWSGGGYTF. Full variable domain (remainder filled in from reference TRBV30 and TRBJ1-2): SQTIHQWPATLVQPVGSPLSLECTVEGTSNPNLYWYRQAAGRGLQLLFYSVGIGQISSEVPQNLSASRPQDRQFILSSKKLLLSDSGFYLCAWSGGGYTFGSGTRLTVV.

Many counts were recorded for this clonotype. The chain carries TRBV5-1 and TRBJ2-1; TRBD1 aligns across 7 bases. This CDR3 comprises 16 residues. Germline lookup yields CDR1 SGHRS and CDR2 YFSETQ. V lost 5 bases and J lost 0; bases outside the gene matches: 8. The CDR3 coding sequence is TGCGCCAGCAGTCCAGGGACAGCGAGCTCCTACAATGAGCAGTTCTTC. Translated: CASSPGTASSYNEQFF.

This clonotype was observed a few times. The gene calls are TRBV6-1 and TRBJ2-7; D call uncertain. V lost 10 bases and J lost 0, with 16 bases in between. CDR3 length: 14 residues. Germline lookup yields CDR1 MNHNS and CDR2 SASEGT. Written as DNA, the CDR3 is TGTGCCACCTACTACCCGTCGAGCTCCTACGAGCAGTACTTC. The encoded protein is CATYYPSSSYEQYF.

This clonotype occurred a few times. The genes are TRBV28 and TRBJ2-7, with a tentative D call TRBD2 (6 bases). V was trimmed by 6 bases and J by 7 bases, leaving 19 bases between them. The CDR3 loop spans 14 amino acids. From germline, CDR1 is MDHEN and CDR2 SYDVKM. CDR3 sequence: CASRPTSRMGEQYF. The CDR3 DNA reads as TGTGCCAGCAGACCTACTAGCAGGATGGGTGAGCAGTACTTC.

This clonotype was counted between two and nine times. V and J are TRBV5-1 and TRBJ2-1, with 8 nucleotides matching TRBD2. V was pared by 4 bases and J by 12 bases, with 9 bases of the junction left unmatched. CDR1 SGHRS and CDR2 YFSETQ come from the germline V gene. The CDR3 totals 13 residues. Here the CDR3 reads CASSQTSDPPQFF. The CDR3 DNA sequence: TGCGCCAGCAGCCAGACTAGCGATCCGCCGCAGTTCTTC.